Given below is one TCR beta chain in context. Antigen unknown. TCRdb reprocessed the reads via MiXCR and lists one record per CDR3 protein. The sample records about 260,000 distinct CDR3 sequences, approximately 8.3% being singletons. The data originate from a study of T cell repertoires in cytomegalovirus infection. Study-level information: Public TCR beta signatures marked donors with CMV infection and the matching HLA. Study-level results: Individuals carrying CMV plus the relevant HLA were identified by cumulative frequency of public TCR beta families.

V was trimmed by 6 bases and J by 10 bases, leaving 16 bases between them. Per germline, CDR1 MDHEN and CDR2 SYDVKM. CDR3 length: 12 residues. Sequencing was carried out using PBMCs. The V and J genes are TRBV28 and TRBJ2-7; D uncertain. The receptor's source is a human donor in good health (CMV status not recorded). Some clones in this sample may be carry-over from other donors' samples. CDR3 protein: CASSPPGPGQYF. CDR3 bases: TGTGCCAGCAGCCCACCGGGCCCGGGTCAGTACTTC.